One sample yielded the 8 T cell receptor beta chains listed below, sequenced in a study of T cell responses to AZD1222 COVID-19 vaccine. The table came from immunoSEQ multiplex PCR; TCRdb's copy has only in-frame clones and leaves some out. The data show 140,000 to 150,000 clones, approximately 91% seen once. The sample here was peripheral blood, taken 28 days after the second AZD1222 dose. These TCRs come from an adult who received the AZD1222 COVID-19 vaccine.

V is TRBV9 and J is TRBJ1-3; 12 positions match TRBD1. The CDR3 consists of 16 residues. Germline lookup yields CDR1 SGDLS and CDR2 YYNGEE. The V and J ends lost 4 bases and 2 bases, in that order; junction bases with no gene match: 4. In nucleotides, the CDR3 is TGTGCCAGCAGCCCCGGGGACAGGGGGCCTGGAAACACCATATATTTT. Its protein is CASSPGDRGPGNTIYF.

This chain uses TRBV10-3 with TRBJ1-5; 9 bases align to TRBD1. Germline lookup yields CDR1 ENHRY and CDR2 SYGVKD. The V segment lost 5 bases and the J segment 3 bases; nucleotides outside the gene matches: 8. The CDR3 length is 16 residues. CDR3 DNA sequence: TGTGCCATCAGTAACCCGGGACAGGGATTCAATCAGCCCCAGCATTTT. The encoded protein is CAISNPGQGFNQPQHF.

The chain couples TRBV7-9 to TRBJ1-2, with 9 bases identical to TRBD1. Germline assignment: CDR1 SEHNR and CDR2 FQNEAQ (reference sequence). The CDR3 sequence is 15 residues long. With 6 bases clipped from V and 4 bases from J, the junction kept 9 bases outside the gene matches. CDR3 sequence: CASSPGDRDLYGYTF. The DNA of the CDR3 is TGTGCCAGCAGTCCCGGGGACAGGGACCTCTATGGCTACACCTTC. The full variable domain, its missing parts supplied by reference TRBV7-9 and TRBJ1-2, is DTGVSQNPRHKITKRGQNVTFRCDPISEHNRLYWYRQTLGQGPEFLTYFQNEAQLEKSRLLSDRFSAERPKGSFSTLEIQRTEQGDSAMYLCASSPGDRDLYGYTFGSGTRLTVV.

This chain uses TRBV5-1 with TRBJ1-1; D ambiguous. Between the trimmed V and J ends, which lost 0 bases and 5 bases, there was a span of 11 bases. CDR3 length: 14 residues. CDR1 and CDR2 from the germline V gene are SGHRS and YFSETQ. CDR3 nucleotides: TGCGCCAGCAGCTTGGGAGGGAGAGCGACTGAAGCTTTCTTT. Translation: CASSLGGRATEAFF.

The genes are TRBV7-8 and TRBJ1-1, with a possible D match to TRBD1 (6 bases). The CDR3 contains 16 residues. Trimming took off 1 base at V and 0 bases at J, with 12 bases between the two ends. CDR1 and CDR2 from the germline V gene are SGHVS and FQNEAQ. Here the CDR3 reads CASSLGLGTLNTEAFF. CDR3 coding DNA: TGTGCCAGCAGCTTAGGCCTCGGGACACTGAACACTGAAGCTTTCTTT.

The chain recombines TRBV30 with TRBJ2-5; the D gene is possibly TRBD2 (5 bases). This CDR3 contains 13 residues. Germline loops: CDR1 GTSNPN, CDR2 SVGIG (reference sequence). Trimming removed 1 base at V and 2 bases at J, with 8 bases between. The CDR3 is CAWSGRQQETQYF. The CDR3 nucleotides read TGTGCCTGGAGTGGGAGGCAGCAAGAGACCCAGTACTTC.

The chain combines TRBV9 with TRBJ1-4; perhaps TRBD1 as D (5 bases). This CDR3 comprises 16 residues. V was shortened by 4 bases and J by 7 bases, with 20 bases between the two germline ends. Germline V gives CDR1 SGDLS, CDR2 YYNGEE. The CDR3 DNA is TGTGCCAGCAGCCCCGGGTCTGGGGCCCTTAGTGAAAAACTGTTTTTT. The encoded protein is CASSPGSGALSEKLFF.

This clone has more than one count but fewer than ten. A read error may produce the germline difference seen at one junction end. The J gene is TRBJ1-1, the V gene TRBV5-5; no definite D call. The length of the CDR3 is 11 residues. Germline V gene sequence: CDR1 SGHKS, CDR2 YYEKEE (reference sequence). The CDR3 sequence is CASSLNAEAFF. DNA for the CDR3: TGTGCCAGCAGCTTGAACGCTGAAGCTTTCTTT.